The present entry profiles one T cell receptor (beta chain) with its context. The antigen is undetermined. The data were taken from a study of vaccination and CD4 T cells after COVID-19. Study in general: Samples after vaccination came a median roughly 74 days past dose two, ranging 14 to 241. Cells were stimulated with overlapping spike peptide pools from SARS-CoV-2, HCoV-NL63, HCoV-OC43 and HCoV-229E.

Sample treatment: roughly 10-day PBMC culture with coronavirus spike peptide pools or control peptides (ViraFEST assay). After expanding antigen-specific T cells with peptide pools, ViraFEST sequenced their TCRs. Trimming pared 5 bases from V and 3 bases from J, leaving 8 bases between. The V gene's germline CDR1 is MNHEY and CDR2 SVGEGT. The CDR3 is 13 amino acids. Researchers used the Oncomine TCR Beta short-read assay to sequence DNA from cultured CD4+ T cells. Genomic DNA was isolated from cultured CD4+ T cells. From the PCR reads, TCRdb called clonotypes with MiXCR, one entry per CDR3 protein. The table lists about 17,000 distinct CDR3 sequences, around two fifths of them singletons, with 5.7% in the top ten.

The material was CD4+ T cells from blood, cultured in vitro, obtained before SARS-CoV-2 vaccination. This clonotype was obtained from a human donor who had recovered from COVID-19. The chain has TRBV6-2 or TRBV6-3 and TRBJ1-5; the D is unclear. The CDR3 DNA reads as TGTGCCAGCAGTAACGGGAACAATCAGCCCCAGCATTTT. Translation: CASSNGNNQPQHF.